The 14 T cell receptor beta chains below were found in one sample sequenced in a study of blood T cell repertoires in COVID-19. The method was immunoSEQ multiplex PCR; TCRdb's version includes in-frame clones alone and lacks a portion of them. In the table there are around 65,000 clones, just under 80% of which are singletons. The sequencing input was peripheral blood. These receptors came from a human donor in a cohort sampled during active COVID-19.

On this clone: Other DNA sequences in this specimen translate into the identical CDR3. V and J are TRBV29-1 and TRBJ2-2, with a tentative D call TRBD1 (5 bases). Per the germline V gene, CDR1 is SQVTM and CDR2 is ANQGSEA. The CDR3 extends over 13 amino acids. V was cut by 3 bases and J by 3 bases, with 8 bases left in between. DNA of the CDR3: TGCAGCGTTGATCAGGGTTACACCGGGGAGCTGTTTTTT. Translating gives CSVDQGYTGELFF.

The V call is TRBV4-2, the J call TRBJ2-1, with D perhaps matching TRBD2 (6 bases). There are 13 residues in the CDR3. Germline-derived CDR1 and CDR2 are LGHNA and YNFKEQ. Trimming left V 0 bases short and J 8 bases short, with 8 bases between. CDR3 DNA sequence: TGTGCCAGCAGCCAAGAGACGGGGGATGAGCAGTTCTTC. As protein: CASSQETGDEQFF.

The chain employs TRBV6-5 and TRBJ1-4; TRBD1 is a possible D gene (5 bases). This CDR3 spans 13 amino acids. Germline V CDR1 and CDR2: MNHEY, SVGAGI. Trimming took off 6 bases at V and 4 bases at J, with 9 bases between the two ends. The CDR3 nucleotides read TGTGCCAGCAGAAGAGACAGTAATGAAAAACTGTTTTTT. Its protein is CASRRDSNEKLFF.

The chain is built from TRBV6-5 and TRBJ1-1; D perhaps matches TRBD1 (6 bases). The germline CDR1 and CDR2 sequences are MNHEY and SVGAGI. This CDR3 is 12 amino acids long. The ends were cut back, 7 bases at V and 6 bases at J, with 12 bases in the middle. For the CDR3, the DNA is TGTGCCAGCACCAAACAGGGACCTGAAGCTTTCTTT. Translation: CASTKQGPEAFF.

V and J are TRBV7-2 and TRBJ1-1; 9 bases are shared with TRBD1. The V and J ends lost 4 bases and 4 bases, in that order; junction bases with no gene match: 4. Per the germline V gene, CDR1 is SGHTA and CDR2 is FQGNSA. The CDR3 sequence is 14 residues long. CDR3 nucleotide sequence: TGTGCCAGCAGCTGGGGACAGGGAGCCACTGAAGCTTTCTTT. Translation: CASSWGQGATEAFF.

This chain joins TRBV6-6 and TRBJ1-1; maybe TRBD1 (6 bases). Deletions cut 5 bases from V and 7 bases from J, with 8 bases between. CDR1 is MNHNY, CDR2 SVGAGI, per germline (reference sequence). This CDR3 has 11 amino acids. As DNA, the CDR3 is TGTGCCAGCAGTAGGGGGGGTGAAGCTTTCTTT. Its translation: CASSRGGEAFF.

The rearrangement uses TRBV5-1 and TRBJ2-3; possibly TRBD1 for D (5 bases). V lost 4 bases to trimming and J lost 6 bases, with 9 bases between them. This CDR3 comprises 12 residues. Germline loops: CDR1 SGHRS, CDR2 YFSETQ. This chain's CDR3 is CASSVQGDTQYF. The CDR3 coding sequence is TGCGCCAGCAGCGTGCAGGGTGATACGCAGTATTTT.

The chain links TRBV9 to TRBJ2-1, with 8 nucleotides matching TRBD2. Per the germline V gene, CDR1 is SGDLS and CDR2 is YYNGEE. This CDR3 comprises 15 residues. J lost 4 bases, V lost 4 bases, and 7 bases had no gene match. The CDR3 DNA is TGTGCCAGCAGCCCCCGACTAGCGAGATACAATGAGCAGTTCTTC. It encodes CASSPRLARYNEQFF.

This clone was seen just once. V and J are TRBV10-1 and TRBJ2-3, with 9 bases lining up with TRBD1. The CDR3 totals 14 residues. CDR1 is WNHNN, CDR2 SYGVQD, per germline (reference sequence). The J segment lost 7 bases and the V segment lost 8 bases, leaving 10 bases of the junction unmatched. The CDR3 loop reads CASQPGQGVHTQYF. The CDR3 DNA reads TGCGCCAGCCAGCCGGGACAGGGTGTTCATACGCAGTATTTT.

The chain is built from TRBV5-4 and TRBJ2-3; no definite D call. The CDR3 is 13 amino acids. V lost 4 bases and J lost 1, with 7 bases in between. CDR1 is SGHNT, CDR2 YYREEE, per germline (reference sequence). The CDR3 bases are TGTGCCAGCAGCGCCATAGGCACAGATACGCAGTATTTT. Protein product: CASSAIGTDTQYF.

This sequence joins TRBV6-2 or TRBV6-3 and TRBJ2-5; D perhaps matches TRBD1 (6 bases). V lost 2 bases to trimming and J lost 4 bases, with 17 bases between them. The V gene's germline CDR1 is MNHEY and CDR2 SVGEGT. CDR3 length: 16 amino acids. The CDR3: CASSYPLTVRGETQYF. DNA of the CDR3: TGTGCCAGCAGTTACCCTTTGACTGTCAGGGGAGAGACCCAGTACTTC.

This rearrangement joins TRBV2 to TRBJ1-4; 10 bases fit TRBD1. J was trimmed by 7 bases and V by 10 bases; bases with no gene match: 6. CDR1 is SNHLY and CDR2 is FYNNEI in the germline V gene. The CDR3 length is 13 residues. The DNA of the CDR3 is TGTGCCACCGAGACAGGGGGCGGTGAAAAACTGTTTTTT. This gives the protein CATETGGGEKLFF.

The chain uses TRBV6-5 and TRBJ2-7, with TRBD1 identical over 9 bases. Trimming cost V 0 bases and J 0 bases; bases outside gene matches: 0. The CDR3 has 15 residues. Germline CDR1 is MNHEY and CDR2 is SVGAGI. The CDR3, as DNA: TGTGCCAGCAGTTACTCGGGACAGGGCTCCTACGAGCAGTACTTC. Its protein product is CASSYSGQGSYEQYF.

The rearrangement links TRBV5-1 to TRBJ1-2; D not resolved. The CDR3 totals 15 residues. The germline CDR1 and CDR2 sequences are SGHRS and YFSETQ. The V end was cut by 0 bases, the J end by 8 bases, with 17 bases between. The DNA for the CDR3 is TGCGCCAGCAGCTTGGGGCAGGCGATACCTGTCGGCTACACCTTC. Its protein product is CASSLGQAIPVGYTF.